This record concerns one TCR beta chain sequence. The antigen is unknown. The CDR3 runs to 14 residues. V dropped 5 bases and J dropped 6 bases, with 19 bases sitting between them. The germline V gene encodes CDR1 SQVTM and CDR2 ANQGSEA. Employing constant-segment primers, 5'RACE generated TCR alpha and TCR beta cDNA libraries bearing sample barcodes and UMIs. TCRdb reanalysed the 5' RACE reads using MiXCR and keeps one entry per CDR3 protein. The table lists about 320,000 distinct CDR3 sequences, around 15% of them singletons, with 21% in the top ten. These data belong to a study of T-cell memory formation after mild COVID-19. Study-wide results and caveats: Confirmation of SARS-CoV-2 specificity was lacking for second-wave clones peaking day 37. Clones that shrank (day 15 to 85) were balanced CD4/CD8, whereas later expanders leaned CD4+. Memory cells collected pre-infection included some clones that later responded, suggesting cross-reactive memory joined.

The rearrangement joins TRBV29-1 to TRBJ1-1; no clear D. Input material: PBMCs or a T cell subset sorted from them (not recorded which). This clonotype was sampled from a man between 18 and 29 years old who had mild COVID-19 (a few samples of this study predate the infection). Cell type and time point are not known. The CDR3 protein is CSVMPYTMMAEAFF. CDR3 sequence (DNA): TGCAGCGTTATGCCGTACACGATGATGGCTGAAGCTTTCTTT.